Listed here are 27 T cell receptor beta chains from one sample, sequenced in a study of neoadjuvant nivolumab and ipilimumab in lung cancer. Profiled with immunoSEQ multiplex PCR; TCRdb holds only in-frame clones, not every one. The sample carries approximately 6,200 clones, approximately 65% recorded once. The material sequenced was tumor tissue, taken after neoadjuvant nivolumab, alone or with ipilimumab, at or shortly before surgery. The source is an adult with non-small cell lung cancer.

This clone is labeled as medium-sized (0.01 to 0.1%). This chain joins TRBV11-2 and TRBJ1-5; D remains unclear. V lost 5 bases and J 11 bases, leaving 16 bases between the germline ends. Germline V CDR1 and CDR2: SGHAT, FQNNGV. The CDR3 has 13 amino acids. DNA for the CDR3: TGTGCCAGCAGCGTAGGGATCGGGGATACCCAGCATTTT. The encoded protein is CASSVGIGDTQHF.

V and J are TRBV5-4 and TRBJ2-1; 7 bases agree with TRBD2. Germline loops: CDR1 SGHNT, CDR2 YYREEE (reference sequence). CDR3 size: 14 residues. The junction had 2 bases not matched to a gene; V was cut back by 1 base and J by 4 bases. CDR3 DNA: TGTGCCAGCAGCTTGAGCGGGACTTACAATGAGCAGTTCTTC. The encoded protein is CASSLSGTYNEQFF.

This clone was seen only a few times. The chain links TRBV5-1 to TRBJ2-3; 9 nucleotides agree with TRBD1. Looked up from germline, CDR1 is SGHRS and CDR2 is YFSETQ. The CDR3 consists of 14 residues. The trim removed 6 bases at V and 1 base at J, leaving 3 bases unmatched. Here the CDR3 DNA reads TGCGCCAGCAAGAGGACAGGGGGCACAGATACGCAGTATTTT. Translating it yields CASKRTGGTDTQYF.

The chain employs TRBV11-2 and TRBJ2-1; 11 bases are shared with TRBD2. The CDR3 is made up of 18 amino acids. Germline CDR1 and CDR2: SGHAT and FQNNGV. The ends lost 1 base at V and 6 bases at J; junction bases unmatched: 11. The DNA of the CDR3 is TGTGCCAGCAGCTTAGGAACTTTAGCGGGAGGGGTTACCAATGAGCAGTTCTTC. Translating it yields CASSLGTLAGGVTNEQFF.

The chain combines TRBV7-2 with TRBJ2-5, with TRBD2 matching 8 bases. J was trimmed by 5 bases and V by 5 bases; bases with no gene match: 13. CDR3 length: 16 amino acids. CDR1 is SGHTA, CDR2 FQGNSA, per germline. The DNA of the CDR3 is TGTGCCAGCAGCAGGGCCGGGACTAGAGCTTGGGAGACCCAGTACTTC. Translated: CASSRAGTRAWETQYF.

The genes are TRBV2 and TRBJ1-1; D unclear. The germline V and J ends were trimmed by 6 bases and 3 bases, with 14 bases remaining between them. CDR3 length: 14 amino acids. Germline CDR1 and CDR2: SNHLY and FYNNEI. CDR3 nucleotides: TGTGCCAGCAGCGCTCAAAAGACATACACTGAAGCTTTCTTT. Encoded protein: CASSAQKTYTEAFF. Full variable domain (remainder filled in from reference TRBV2 and TRBJ1-1): EPEVTQTPSHQVTQMGQEVILRCVPISNHLYFYWYRQILGQKVEFLVSFYNNEISEKSEIFDDQFSVERPDGSNFTLKIRSTKLEDSAMYFCASSAQKTYTEAFFGQGTRLTVV.

The chain is built from TRBV7-6 and TRBJ2-5; D gene ambiguous. This CDR3 has 14 residues. Trimming shortened V by 5 bases and J by 0 bases, and 10 bases separated the two germline ends. CDR1 is SGHVS and CDR2 is FNYEAQ in the germline V gene. The CDR3 DNA is TGTGCCAGCAGCCTAGACCCATACCAAGAGACCCAGTACTTC. This translates into CASSLDPYQETQYF.

The chain has TRBV7-2 and TRBJ2-7; 12 bases are a match to TRBD2. CDR3 size: 15 residues. CDR1 SGHTA and CDR2 FQGNSA come from the germline V gene. The ends lost 1 base at V and 7 bases at J; junction bases unmatched: 5. The CDR3 region is CASSLGPGLAGEQYF. The CDR3, as DNA: TGTGCCAGCAGCTTAGGACCGGGACTAGCGGGTGAGCAGTACTTC.

The chain has TRBV6-6 and TRBJ2-1, with 9 nucleotides matching TRBD2. The trim removed 6 bases at V and 6 bases at J, leaving 9 bases unmatched. Germline CDR1 MNHNY, CDR2 SVGAGI (reference sequence). This CDR3 comprises 15 residues. DNA for the CDR3: TGTGCCAGCAGCCCGACTAGCGGCGCCAGCAATGAGCAGTTCTTC. Encoded protein: CASSPTSGASNEQFF.

The chain has TRBV6-1 and TRBJ2-1; 12 nucleotides match TRBD1. This CDR3 has 18 amino acids. Germline V CDR1 and CDR2: MNHNS, SASEGT. J gave up 7 bases and V 1 base, and 11 bases lay outside the gene matches. CDR3 residues: CASSEGHRDRGRRNEQFF. The CDR3 region has the DNA TGTGCCAGCAGTGAAGGGCACCGGGACAGGGGGCGCAGGAATGAGCAGTTCTTC.

This chain uses TRBV14 with TRBJ2-7, with 11 bases matching TRBD1. Trimming at V came to 4 bases and at J to 12 bases, leaving 14 bases not matched to a gene. Looked up from germline, CDR1 is SGHDN and CDR2 is FVKESK. The length of the CDR3 is 15 residues. In nucleotides, the CDR3 is TGTGCCAGCAGCCGGACTCAGGACAGGGGGCCTGGACGGTACTTC. Residues: CASSRTQDRGPGRYF.

The DNA of the CDR3 is TGTGCCAGCAGCTTAGCGCTCGGGGACAGGGTCGACAATGAGCAGTTCTTC. Translation: CASSLALGDRVDNEQFF. V gene TRBV11-2 combines with J gene TRBJ2-1; 9 bases align to TRBD1. The CDR3 runs 17 residues. Per germline, CDR1 SGHAT and CDR2 FQNNGV. With 1 base clipped from V and 5 bases from J, the junction kept 9 bases outside the gene matches.

The rearrangement uses TRBV5-1 and TRBJ2-2; D unresolved. Germline V CDR1 and CDR2: SGHRS, YFSETQ. The CDR3 consists of 15 residues. V dropped 0 bases and J dropped 0 bases, with 6 bases sitting between them. The CDR3 nucleotides are TGCGCCAGCAGCTTGGTTGTGACGAACACCGGGGAGCTGTTTTTT. Its translation: CASSLVVTNTGELFF.

This clone has just one count. The chain couples TRBV11-3 to TRBJ2-3; maybe TRBD2 (5 bases). The CDR3 length is 13 residues. Germline lookup yields CDR1 SGHNT and CDR2 YENEEA. With 1 base removed from V and 6 bases from J, the gap between germline ends came to 8 bases. The CDR3 here is CASSLGGSDTQYF. CDR3 bases: TGTGCCAGCAGCTTAGGTGGGAGTGATACGCAGTATTTT.

This clone was seen only once. The chain joins TRBV5-5 to TRBJ2-3; 7 nucleotides line up with TRBD1. After removal of 0 bases from V and 4 bases from J, the junction contained 8 bases not matched to a gene. Germline V gene sequence: CDR1 SGHKS, CDR2 YYEKEE (reference sequence). This CDR3 has 16 residues. The CDR3 DNA sequence: TGTGCCAGCAGCTTGGAGACCAGGGGGTACGCAGATACGCAGTATTTT. Its translation is CASSLETRGYADTQYF.

The rearrangement joins TRBV7-9 to TRBJ2-3; no clear D gene. Trimming removed 3 bases from V and 6 bases from J, with 13 bases in between. Looked up from germline, CDR1 is SEHNR and CDR2 is FQNEAQ (reference sequence). This CDR3 is 14 amino acids long. CDR3 sequence: CASSLLTESDTQYF. The DNA of the CDR3 is TGTGCCAGCAGCTTGTTGACCGAGAGCGATACGCAGTATTTT.

The rearrangement uses TRBV2 and TRBJ2-1; TRBD2 matches at 8 bases. The V segment lost 1 base and the J segment 5 bases; nucleotides outside the gene matches: 4. From germline, CDR1 is SNHLY and CDR2 FYNNEI. The CDR3 has 15 amino acids. The CDR3 region is CASSEGAGEDNEQFF. The CDR3 DNA reads as TGTGCCAGCAGTGAAGGAGCGGGAGAGGACAATGAGCAGTTCTTC.

This chain joins TRBV4-1 and TRBJ1-5, with D unresolved. Germline CDR1 and CDR2: MGHRA and YSYEKL. CDR3 size: 16 residues. The ends were cut back, 0 bases at V and 0 bases at J, with 9 bases in the middle. The CDR3 region has the DNA TGCGCCAGCAGCCAAGAGTGGGCCTTTAGCAATCAGCCCCAGCATTTT. Its protein is CASSQEWAFSNQPQHF.

This clone is categorized as large (0.1 to 1%). This chain uses TRBV6-1 with TRBJ2-5, with D hard to call. The CDR3 is 12 residues long. Trimming left V 3 bases short and J 12 bases short, with 14 bases between. CDR1 MNHNS and CDR2 SASEGT come from the germline V gene. This CDR3 is CASSEILGPKYF. CDR3 coding DNA: TGTGCCAGCAGTGAGATCCTCGGCCCTAAGTACTTC.

About this clone itself: Germline is not matched at one junction end, which may reflect a read error. The chain uses TRBV19 and TRBJ1-1; possibly TRBD1 for D (5 bases). The germline gives CDR1 LNHDA, CDR2 SQIVND (reference sequence). The CDR3 is made up of 12 amino acids. In DNA, the CDR3 is TGTGCCAGTAGTATAAACAGGTTGGGTCGGGAATTT. It yields the protein CASSINRLGREF.

The genes are TRBV28 and TRBJ2-1, with 8 bases fitting TRBD1. The germline V gene encodes CDR1 MDHEN and CDR2 SYDVKM. With 8 bases clipped from V and 3 bases from J, the junction kept 3 bases outside the gene matches. The CDR3 sequence is 13 residues long. As DNA, the CDR3 is TGTGCCAGCGACAGGGGAAACTACAATGAGCAGTTCTTC. Its translation is CASDRGNYNEQFF.

The CDR3 DNA reads TGTGCCAGCAGTGAAGCGAGCGGGGTATTGGGCAATCAGCCCCAGCATTTT. It translates to CASSEASGVLGNQPQHF. V and J are TRBV2 and TRBJ1-5, with D hard to call. Between the trimmed V and J ends, which lost 0 bases and 2 bases, there was a span of 14 bases. Germline V lookup: CDR1 SNHLY, CDR2 FYNNEI. The CDR3 sequence is 17 residues long. The full variable domain, in which reference TRBV2 and TRBJ1-5 provide the parts outside the CDR3, is EPEVTQTPSHQVTQMGQEVILRCVPISNHLYFYWYRQILGQKVEFLVSFYNNEISEKSEIFDDQFSVERPDGSNFTLKIRSTKLEDSAMYFCASSEASGVLGNQPQHFGDGTRLSIL.

The chain recombines TRBV7-9 with TRBJ1-1; D gene unclear. The CDR3 is 12 residues long. V was cut by 9 bases and J by 6 bases, with 14 bases left in between. Germline V gives CDR1 SEHNR, CDR2 FQNEAQ (reference sequence). As DNA, the CDR3 is TGTGCCAGGTTTATGTCGGATCCTGAAGCTTTCTTT. Encoded protein: CARFMSDPEAFF. The entire variable domain, with the rest obtained from reference TRBV7-9 and TRBJ1-1, is as follows: DTGVSQNPRHKITKRGQNVTFRCDPISEHNRLYWYRQTLGQGPEFLTYFQNEAQLEKSRLLSDRFSAERPKGSFSTLEIQRTEQGDSAMYLCARFMSDPEAFFGQGTRLTVV.

The V and J genes are TRBV2 and TRBJ2-7; the D is unclear. The V and J ends lost 5 bases and 2 bases respectively, with 16 bases between them. From germline, CDR1 is SNHLY and CDR2 FYNNEI. CDR3 size: 15 residues. The CDR3, as DNA: TGTGCCAGCAGTAGCTTTTTCTTGGTTACCTACGAGCAGTACTTC. Encoded protein: CASSSFFLVTYEQYF.

The chain carries TRBV11-2 and TRBJ2-5, with 8 bases that match TRBD1. The CDR3 has 15 residues. Germline CDR1 is SGHAT and CDR2 is FQNNGV. Trimming at V came to 1 base and at J to 4 bases, leaving 5 bases not matched to a gene. CDR3 residues: CASSLVGQGAETQYF. The CDR3 nucleotides read TGTGCCAGCAGCTTAGTGGGCCAGGGGGCAGAGACCCAGTACTTC.

CDR3 loop: CASSLSRGGEAFF. CDR3 nucleotide sequence: TGTGCCAGCAGTTTATCTCGGGGGGGTGAAGCTTTCTTT. The rearrangement joins TRBV27 to TRBJ1-1; the D gene is possibly TRBD1 (5 bases). The V and J ends lost 0 bases and 7 bases respectively, with 9 bases between them. This CDR3 has 13 amino acids. Germline CDR1 is MNHEY and CDR2 is SMNVEV (reference sequence).

The CDR3 nucleotides read TGCGCCAGCAGCCAAGTAGGGGGCGGTCAGCCCCAGCATTTT. The encoded protein is CASSQVGGGQPQHF. V usage is TRBV4-1 and J usage is TRBJ1-5; TRBD1 matches at 7 bases. Germline loops: CDR1 MGHRA, CDR2 YSYEKL. Losses at the gene ends were 1 base for V and 6 bases for J; bases not matched to a gene: 3. There are 14 residues in the CDR3.